This record covers a single TCR beta chain. Its antigen remains unknown. The investigators reverse transcribed all of the isolated RNA, so they sequenced expressed TCRB transcripts. The assay was immunoSEQ multiplex PCR, and TCRdb's table has in-frame clones only and misses some. This sample yields 220,000 or so clones, of which around 68% are seen a single time; about 0.05% belongs to the top ten. Markers CD45RO/CCR7/CD25/CD127/CD95/CD27 served to sort CD4+ naive, central memory, regulatory and stem cell-like memory cells. The data were obtained in a study of beta chain features in type 1 diabetes. Study-wide findings and caveats: Individuals with type 1 diabetes displayed fewer insertions and more deletions at VDJ junctions.

Germline-derived CDR1 and CDR2 are SGDLS and YYNGEE. This CDR3 has 14 amino acids. The germline V and J ends were trimmed by 2 bases and 7 bases, with 13 bases remaining between them. Sequencing was performed on naive CD4+ T cells from blood. This receptor was obtained from a man younger than 40 in good health. This chain connects TRBV9 to TRBJ2-1; D possibly matches TRBD1 or TRBD2 (5 bases each). The chain's CDR3 is CASSVGVSENEQFF. The CDR3 DNA follows: TGTGCCAGCAGCGTGGGGGTCTCTGAAAATGAGCAGTTCTTC.